This T cell receptor (beta chain) was captured in a study of T cells in Graves' hyperthyroidism and ophthalmopathy (dated by TCRdb to about 2019). About the full investigation: Peripheral blood was sampled at the time of initial diagnosis, prior to any treatment. In addition, the study compared T-cell repertoires in thyroid tissue and in blood from about 6 Graves' hyperthyroidism patients. The roughly 94 discovery patients were randomly split 7:3 into training and test sets. Once sampling was done, hyperthyroidism patients were given methimazole at a starting dose of 30 mg daily, whereas ophthalmopathy patients were given high-dose intravenous methylprednisolone. The paper describes TCR Vbeta CDR3 sequencing of some 130 peripheral blood samples, made up of fewer than 50 ophthalmopathy patients, approximately 76 hyperthyroidism patients and about 17 progressor patients. Whether ophthalmopathy could be predicted prospectively was tested in an independent validation cohort made up of some 20 hyperthyroidism patients plus 17 patients who later progressed to ophthalmopathy. A discovery cohort of roughly 100 patients, about 44 with Graves' ophthalmopathy and about 58 with stable Graves' hyperthyroidism, was used to find distinguishing TCR V-J signatures.

Amplification of TCR beta CDR3 regions was carried out from RNA transcripts. The TCR CDR3 was subjected to a first round of RT-PCR using the HTBI primer set and the Qiagen OneStep RT-PCR kit. Libraries were constructed in a second round of multiplex PCR, after which size selection and purification were performed. Libraries were sequenced paired-end with 100 bp reads on an Illumina HiSeq2000. As for the original processing: Raw data were processed with SOAPnuke, discarding reads with adapters, uncalled bases, mean Phred below 15, or no exact constant-primer or identifier match. High-quality paired reads were merged with COPE v1.2.5, and unique nucleotide sequences were defined as clonotypes. Clonotypes were aligned to IMGT TRBV, TRBD and TRBJ reference segments using MiTCR v1.1. The analysis included only V-J combinations with a frequency above 0.0001, which together covered over 98% of the repertoires. The TCS score was defined as F50 (clonal expansion) divided by E x V (chaos), with BLOSUM62-based TCRdist calculated between CDR3 peptides within each V-J. Welch's t-statistics and random forest reduced fewer than 550 V-J features to 10 to 15, which were used in a naive Bayes classifier (R e1071). TCRdb itself trimmed the public reads at Q25 with fastp, ran MiXCR and retained productive beta chains. A single entry per CDR3 protein holds the most common genes and DNA from its merged rows. The V and J calls reflect TCRdb's pipeline rather than the authors' work. This sample has 380,000 or so distinct CDR3 sequences in its table, and roughly 13% of those were observed once. The biggest ten clones account for around 20% of the sample.

This clonotype was recorded a few times. The antigen it binds to is not known. Nothing much larger sits one base from this clone, and base qualities are not available. The CDR3 spans 16 residues, from the cysteine through the phenylalanine. Only CDR3 DNA is held: 48 bases, read in frame from base 1. The CDR1 and CDR2 encoded by the germline V gene (reference sequence) are DFQATT and SNEGSKA. The germline V and J ends show losses of 5 bases and 0 bases respectively, and no gene match explains 11 bases of the junction. The hyperthyroidism patients were between 18 and 65 years old and newly diagnosed, with a disease duration of less than 2 months. Exclusion was applied to patients with uncontrolled infections, other autoimmune diseases, pregnancy or lactation. Clinical symptoms, serum thyroxine and TRAb, thyroid ultrasound, and orbital computed tomography formed the basis for the diagnoses. Blood from progressor patients was drawn when they were first diagnosed with hyperthyroidism, before any ophthalmopathy symptoms appeared. PBMCs were isolated from roughly 10 ml of fresh peripheral blood by Ficoll-Paque density gradient centrifugation. Patients classed as progressors first received a Graves' hyperthyroidism diagnosis and then went on to develop ophthalmopathy during follow-up. Total RNA was extracted using Trizol reagent, and RNA quality was assessed on an Agilent 2100 Bioanalyzer.

Overall study outcomes, separate from this receptor: Most expanded thyroid clonotypes (frequency above 0.001) were also detected in blood, suggesting blood repertoires may reflect thyroid immune responses. During validation, the model predicted progression to ophthalmopathy a median of approximately six months ahead of onset, with just under 71% sensitivity and under 85% specificity. No statistical method was used to set the sample size in advance, and investigators knew the group allocation. In cross-validation, a model built on a 13 V-J signature told ophthalmopathy apart from stable hyperthyroidism with under 90% sensitivity and about 81% specificity, and in testing the same model reached 80%/75%.

This TCR was sampled from a young man with Graves' hyperthyroidism that later progressed to Graves' ophthalmopathy. Specimen: blood. This chain is built from TRBV20-1 and TRBJ2-3, with 7 bases in between that match TRBD2. The base sequence is TGCAGTGCTGGGCGAGCGGGGCACACTAGCACAGATACGCAGTATTTT. It translates as CSAGRAGHTSTDTQYF.